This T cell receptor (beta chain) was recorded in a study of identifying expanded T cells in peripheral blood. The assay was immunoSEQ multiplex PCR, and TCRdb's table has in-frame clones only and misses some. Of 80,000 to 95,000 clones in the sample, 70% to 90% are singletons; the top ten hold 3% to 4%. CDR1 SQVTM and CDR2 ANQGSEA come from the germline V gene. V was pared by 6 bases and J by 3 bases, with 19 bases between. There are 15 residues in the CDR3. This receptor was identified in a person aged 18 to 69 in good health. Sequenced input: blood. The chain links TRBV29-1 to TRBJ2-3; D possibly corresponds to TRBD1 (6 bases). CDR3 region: CSVSRQALATDTQYF. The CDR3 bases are TGCAGCGTCTCCAGACAGGCCCTAGCAACAGATACGCAGTATTTT.